What follows is one TCR beta chain and its context. Its antigen is not known. Generated by immunoSEQ multiplex PCR, the TCRdb table keeps only in-frame clones and is missing some. The sample shows about 64,000 clones, more than 95% of them seen only once. These data come from a study of Tregs in tolerant kidney transplant recipients. Study results and limitations: Validation in larger populations is needed because few patients were studied. This study did not directly address biological reproducibility.

Regulatory T cells were sorted from thawed PBMCs rested overnight at 37°C with 200 to 250 IU/ml IL-2. The origin of this receptor is a human donor who received a combined kidney and bone marrow transplant. The material was Tregs from blood, obtained before the transplant.

CDR3 sequence (DNA): TGTGCCAGCTCACTGGGACAGGGGAACACTGAAGCTTTCTTT. Protein product: CASSLGQGNTEAFF. The gene calls are TRBV18 and TRBJ1-1; 9 nucleotides align to TRBD1. The ends lost 4 bases at V and 1 base at J; junction bases unmatched: 1. The CDR3 consists of 14 residues. Germline V gene data show CDR1 as KGHSH and CDR2 as LQKENI. Full variable domain (remainder filled in from reference TRBV18 and TRBJ1-1): NAGVMQNPRHLVRRRGQEARLRCSPMKGHSHVYWYRQLPEEGLKFMVYLQKENIIDESGMPKERFSAEFPKEGPSILRIQQVVRGDSAAYFCASSLGQGNTEAFFGQGTRLTVV.